This T cell receptor beta chain was sequenced for a study of regulatory T cells in long-lasting Graves disease. V gave up 0 bases and J gave up 1 base; unmatched junction bases: 10. CDR3 length: 17 residues. Germline CDR1 DFQATT, CDR2 SNEGSKA (reference sequence). Time point in this sample: persistent/refractory GD, antithyroid drugs over 5 years with positive TRAb. From RNA extracted from PBMCs, the TCR library was made. iRepertoire HTBI primers and Arm-PCR of CDR3 regions built TCR beta libraries. TCRdb reanalysed the multiplex PCR reads using MiXCR and keeps one entry per CDR3 protein. The sample carries about 470,000 distinct CDR3 sequences, roughly 21% recorded once.

The sequencing used peripheral blood mononuclear cells (PBMCs), collected when the disease was refractory, from a patient treated with antithyroid drugs. The TCR sequence derives from a female donor with Graves disease. This chain connects TRBV20-1 to TRBJ1-1; the match to TRBD1 covers 8 bases. The CDR3 protein is CSARDWDKQGENTEAFF. Written as DNA, the CDR3 is TGCAGTGCTAGAGATTGGGACAAACAGGGGGAGAACACTGAAGCTTTCTTT.